One and the same sample provided the 29 T cell receptor beta chains below, sequenced in a study of blood T cell repertoires in COVID-19. Libraries were prepared by immunoSEQ multiplex PCR; TCRdb keeps only in-frame clonotypes and omits some of them. The data contain around 130,000 clones, 84% of them singletons. Sequenced material: peripheral blood. The receptors come from a woman aged 55-70 years with acute or convalescent COVID-19.

The V call is TRBV28, the J call TRBJ2-1; possibly TRBD2 for D (7 bases). CDR1 MDHEN and CDR2 SYDVKM come from the germline V gene. The CDR3 loop spans 14 amino acids. V lost 5 bases and J 8 bases, leaving 16 bases between the germline ends. This CDR3 is CASSPGGSIDEQFF. CDR3 coding DNA: TGTGCCAGCAGTCCGGGGGGCTCTATCGATGAGCAGTTCTTC.

The V and J genes are TRBV7-8 and TRBJ1-1, with 9 bases identical to TRBD1. This CDR3 has 16 amino acids. Germline CDR1 is SGHVS and CDR2 is FQNEAQ. J lost 4 bases, V lost 5 bases, and 11 bases had no gene match. CDR3 region: CASSLGTGLMSTEAFF. CDR3 nucleotide sequence: TGTGCCAGCAGCCTAGGGACAGGGCTTATGAGCACTGAAGCTTTCTTT.

This clone is a singleton in its sample. The chain joins TRBV5-6 to TRBJ2-5; 7 bases are a match to TRBD1. The CDR3 sequence is 14 residues long. Germline V gives CDR1 SGHDT, CDR2 YYEEEE. The V gene end was trimmed by 2 bases and the J gene end by 3 bases; junction bases not matched to a gene: 4. CDR3 coding DNA: TGTGCCAGCAGCTTCCCGGGACAGAAAGAGACCCAGTACTTC. Amino acid sequence: CASSFPGQKETQYF. The full variable domain, in which reference TRBV5-6 and TRBJ2-5 provide the parts outside the CDR3, is DAGVTQSPTHLIKTRGQQVTLRCSPKSGHDTVSWYQQALGQGPQFIFQYYEEEERQRGNFPDRFSGHQFPNYSSELNVNALLLGDSALYLCASSFPGQKETQYFGPGTRLLVL.

This sequence joins TRBV11-2 and TRBJ1-4; maybe TRBD1 (5 bases). V was shortened by 0 bases and J by 7 bases, with 15 bases between the two germline ends. Germline loops: CDR1 SGHAT, CDR2 FQNNGV. The CDR3 runs to 16 residues. CDR3 nucleotide sequence: TGTGCCAGCAGCTTAGATCCTACGGGGGTTAGTGAAAAACTGTTTTTT. This encodes CASSLDPTGVSEKLFF.

V gene TRBV3-1 (or the pseudogene TRBV3-2) combines with J gene TRBJ2-7; 9 bases line up with TRBD1. The CDR3 length is 14 residues. Germline V gene data show CDR1 as LGHDT and CDR2 as YNNKEL (reference sequence). With 1 base clipped from V and 8 bases from J, the junction kept 6 bases outside the gene matches. CDR3 nucleotides: TGTGCCAGCAGCCAAGGGACAGGGGTGGTAAAGCAGTACTTC. Its translation is CASSQGTGVVKQYF.

The chain couples TRBV19 to TRBJ1-1; D is uncertain. Trimming removed 1 base at V and 1 base at J, with 7 bases between. CDR1 LNHDA and CDR2 SQIVND come from the germline V gene (reference sequence). The CDR3 consists of 14 residues. CDR3 nucleotides: TGTGCCAGTAGTATAGCTGCAGGGAACACTGAAGCTTTCTTT. Protein product: CASSIAAGNTEAFF.

This chain links TRBV5-1 with TRBJ2-3; TRBD1 matches at 9 bases. There are 15 residues in the CDR3. The V segment lost 7 bases and the J segment 2 bases; nucleotides outside the gene matches: 8. CDR1 and CDR2 (germline): SGHRS, YFSETQ. In DNA, the CDR3 is TGCGCCAGCGCCGGACAGGGGATCTTCACAGATACGCAGTATTTT. Translation: CASAGQGIFTDTQYF.

J is TRBJ2-5 and V is TRBV9, with a weak D call TRBD2 (5 bases). The CDR3 loop spans 15 amino acids. Trimming took off 4 bases at V and 5 bases at J, with 18 bases between the two ends. Germline CDR1 is SGDLS and CDR2 is YYNGEE. The CDR3 DNA sequence: TGTGCCAGCAGCCCCCGGTCGGTAAGGGAGGAGACCCAGTACTTC. This translates into CASSPRSVREETQYF.

This clone was seen once. This sample also contains other DNA sequences that code for the same CDR3. The V and J genes are TRBV24-1 and TRBJ2-7; 8 bases are shared with TRBD1. The CDR3 is made up of 13 amino acids. The trim removed 6 bases at V and 3 bases at J, leaving 3 bases unmatched. Germline V gene lookup returns CDR1 KGHDR and CDR2 SFDVKD. CDR3 protein: CATSPGQGYEQYF. The CDR3 DNA reads TGTGCCACCAGTCCCGGACAGGGCTACGAGCAGTACTTC.

The chain employs TRBV6-5 and TRBJ2-3; maybe TRBD1 (6 bases). V dropped 5 bases and J dropped 11 bases, with 17 bases sitting between them. Germline V CDR1 and CDR2: MNHEY, SVGAGI. CDR3 length: 13 residues. The CDR3 spells CASSTQGTIRQYF. The DNA of the CDR3 is TGTGCCAGCAGTACCCAGGGGACCATAAGGCAGTATTTT.

The chain combines TRBV24-1 with TRBJ1-1; 8 bases line up with TRBD1. This CDR3 has 13 amino acids. From germline, CDR1 is KGHDR and CDR2 SFDVKD. The V gene end was trimmed by 9 bases and the J gene end by 5 bases; junction bases not matched to a gene: 7. Here the CDR3 reads CATGFRGRTEAFF. CDR3 bases: TGTGCCACCGGTTTCAGGGGGCGGACTGAAGCTTTCTTT.

This CDR3 is CASSDSGGGATDTQYF. The DNA for the CDR3 is TGTGCCAGCAGTGACTCCGGCGGGGGGGCCACAGATACGCAGTATTTT. The V and J genes are TRBV6-4 and TRBJ2-3; 9 bases agree with TRBD2. The germline CDR1 and CDR2 sequences are MRHNA and SNTAGT. The CDR3 spans 16 residues. The V gene end was trimmed by 0 bases and the J gene end by 2 bases; junction bases not matched to a gene: 3.

This chain links TRBV11-2 with TRBJ1-2; D might be TRBD1 (5 bases). The V gene lost 5 bases and the J gene lost 2 bases, with 15 bases spanning the gap. Germline loops: CDR1 SGHAT, CDR2 FQNNGV. The CDR3 sequence is 15 residues long. The CDR3 nucleotides are TGTGCCAGCAGCCCACCTGAGAGGACAAACTATGGCTACACCTTC. Translated, it gives CASSPPERTNYGYTF.

The rearrangement joins TRBV5-4 to TRBJ2-5; 8 bases map to TRBD2. With V trimmed by 4 bases and J by 9 bases, 8 bases remained unmatched. Germline CDR1 and CDR2: SGHNT and YYREEE (reference sequence). The CDR3 totals 13 residues. In DNA, the CDR3 is TGTGCCAGCAGCGTTAGTGGGACTAGGGCCCAGTACTTC. As protein: CASSVSGTRAQYF.

This rearrangement joins TRBV10-3 to TRBJ2-3; the D gene is possibly TRBD2 (5 bases). The V and J ends lost 2 bases and 3 bases respectively, with 12 bases between them. This CDR3 is 15 amino acids long. The germline gives CDR1 ENHRY, CDR2 SYGVKD. CDR3 nucleotides: TGTGCCATCAGTGAGACTAGAGGGCGGACAGATACGCAGTATTTT. The encoded protein is CAISETRGRTDTQYF.

This clone was recorded once. The CDR3 here is CASSWDRGANYGYTF. The CDR3 bases are TGTGCCAGCAGTTGGGACAGGGGAGCTAACTATGGCTACACCTTC. This rearrangement joins TRBV6-2 or TRBV6-3 to TRBJ1-2; 10 bases align to TRBD1. CDR3 length: 15 residues. The V and J ends lost 4 bases and 0 bases, in that order; junction bases with no gene match: 2. Germline CDR1 reads MNHEY; CDR2 reads SVGEGT.

The chain employs TRBV12-1 and TRBJ1-1; the table's D gene call, TRBD1, was not cross checked with the DNA. TRBV12-1 is a pseudogene segment. The CDR3 sequence is 14 residues long. In DNA, the CDR3 is TGTGCCAGCAGCTTTGGTAACAAGAACACTGAAGCTTTCTTT. Translating gives CASSFGNKNTEAFF.

This clone was recorded a few times. This sequence joins TRBV5-1 and TRBJ1-1; 7 bases agree with TRBD1. Unmatched junction bases numbered 3, after V lost 0 bases and J lost 4 bases. The V gene's germline CDR1 is SGHRS and CDR2 YFSETQ. The CDR3 is made up of 14 amino acids. The CDR3 DNA sequence: TGCGCCAGCAGCTTGGAGGCAGGGGGCACTGAAGCTTTCTTT. This gives the protein CASSLEAGGTEAFF.

CDR3: CASSYSGRHYGYTF. The CDR3 nucleotides read TGTGCCAGCAGTTACTCGGGCCGACATTATGGCTACACCTTC. The rearrangement uses TRBV6-5 and TRBJ1-2; D is uncertain. Germline CDR1 reads MNHEY; CDR2 reads SVGAGI. Trimming took 0 bases from V and 5 from J, leaving 10 bases between them. The CDR3 sequence is 14 residues long.

The V and J genes are TRBV24-1 and TRBJ2-5; possible D gene TRBD2, 5 bases. V was trimmed by 0 bases and J by 4 bases, leaving 8 bases between them. Germline CDR1 and CDR2: KGHDR and SFDVKD. The CDR3 consists of 14 residues. This CDR3 reads CATSDLEGTETQYF. CDR3 coding DNA: TGTGCCACCAGTGATTTGGAGGGAACAGAGACCCAGTACTTC.

CDR3 sequence: CASSTKTGTSYGYTF. In DNA, the CDR3 is TGTGCCAGTAGTACCAAGACAGGGACAAGCTATGGCTACACCTTC. The chain links TRBV19 to TRBJ1-2, with 7 bases matching TRBD1. Germline V gene lookup returns CDR1 LNHDA and CDR2 SQIVND (reference sequence). V was pared by 4 bases and J by 4 bases, with 9 bases of the junction left unmatched. The CDR3 consists of 15 residues. The full variable domain, its missing parts supplied by reference TRBV19 and TRBJ1-2, is DGGITQSPKYLFRKEGQNVTLSCEQNLNHDAMYWYRQDPGQGLRLIYYSQIVNDFQKGDIAEGYSVSREKKESFPLTVTSAQKNPTAFYLCASSTKTGTSYGYTFGSGTRLTVV.

The chain uses TRBV30 and TRBJ1-6, with TRBD1 identical over 9 bases. Germline CDR1 is GTSNPN and CDR2 is SVGIG (reference sequence). The CDR3 runs to 14 residues. The J segment lost 9 bases and the V segment lost 2 bases, leaving 5 bases of the junction unmatched. The CDR3 loop is CAWSRGTGFSPLHF. The CDR3 DNA follows: TGTGCCTGGAGTCGCGGGACAGGGTTTTCACCCCTCCACTTT.

This clone was picked up one time. The chain has TRBV24-1 and TRBJ1-2; 7 bases align to TRBD1. Trimming cost V 4 bases and J 7 bases; bases outside gene matches: 8. Germline V CDR1 and CDR2: KGHDR, SFDVKD. This CDR3 is 14 amino acids long. The CDR3 DNA reads TGTGCCACCAGTGACCCAAGACAGGGTGGTGGCTACACCTTC. This encodes CATSDPRQGGGYTF.

Only a few counts were recorded for this clone. The chain is built from TRBV27 and TRBJ1-2; D gene uncertain. Trimming left V 3 bases short and J 0 bases short, with 8 bases between. CDR3 length: 14 amino acids. CDR1 and CDR2 from the germline V gene are MNHEY and SMNVEV (reference sequence). The CDR3 sequence: CASSFGRANYGYTF. The CDR3 coding sequence is TGTGCCAGCAGTTTTGGCCGGGCTAACTATGGCTACACCTTC.

V is TRBV5-4 and J is TRBJ1-2; TRBD1 matches 8 bases. The CDR3 has 14 residues. Germline loops: CDR1 SGHNT, CDR2 YYREEE (reference sequence). J lost 8 bases, V lost 0 bases, and 6 bases had no gene match. The CDR3 sequence: CASSLGTGIEGYTF. CDR3 DNA sequence: TGTGCCAGCAGCTTGGGGACAGGGATTGAAGGCTACACCTTC.

The chain has TRBV15 and TRBJ2-2; weak D call: TRBD1 (6 bases). The V end was cut by 3 bases, the J end by 6 bases, with 8 bases between. Germline-derived CDR1 and CDR2 are LNHNV and YYDKDF (reference sequence). The CDR3 is 13 amino acids. CDR3 DNA sequence: TGTGCCACCAGCAGCGAGGGGGCCGGGGAGCTGTTTTTT. It translates to CATSSEGAGELFF.

The chain employs TRBV10-3 and TRBJ1-3; TRBD1 agrees at 7 bases. The V gene end was trimmed by 7 bases and the J gene end by 0 bases; junction bases not matched to a gene: 6. Germline-derived CDR1 and CDR2 are ENHRY and SYGVKD. This CDR3 region has 15 residues. Here the CDR3 reads CAITPGQNSGNTIYF. The CDR3 nucleotides read TGTGCCATCACCCCGGGACAGAACTCTGGAAACACCATATATTTT.

The V gene is TRBV9, the J gene TRBJ2-3; D might be TRBD2 (5 bases). This CDR3 has 15 amino acids. V was clipped by 3 bases and J by 0 bases, with 11 bases between them. The germline V gene encodes CDR1 SGDLS and CDR2 YYNGEE. The DNA for the CDR3 is TGTGCCAGCAGCGCCTCGGGATATAGCACAGATACGCAGTATTTT. This encodes CASSASGYSTDTQYF.

The chain joins TRBV11-2 to TRBJ1-3, with 7 bases lining up with TRBD1. This CDR3 contains 12 residues. Germline CDR1 reads SGHAT; CDR2 reads FQNNGV. Trimming took 2 bases from V and 11 from J; bases not matched to a gene: 3. The DNA of the CDR3 is TGTGCCAGCAGCTTATCTGGGACAGCCATATATTTT. Its protein product is CASSLSGTAIYF.